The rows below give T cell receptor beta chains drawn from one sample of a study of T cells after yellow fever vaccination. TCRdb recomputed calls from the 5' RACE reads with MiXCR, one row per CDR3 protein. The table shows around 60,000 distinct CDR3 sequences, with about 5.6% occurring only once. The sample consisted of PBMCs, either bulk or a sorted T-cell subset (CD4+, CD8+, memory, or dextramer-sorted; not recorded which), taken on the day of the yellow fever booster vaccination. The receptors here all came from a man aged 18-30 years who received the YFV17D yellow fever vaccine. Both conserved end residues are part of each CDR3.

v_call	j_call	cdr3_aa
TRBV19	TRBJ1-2	CASSTPSDSWYGYTF
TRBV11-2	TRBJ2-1	CATGQSYNEQFF
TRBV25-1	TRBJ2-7	CASSGDRGQGEQYF
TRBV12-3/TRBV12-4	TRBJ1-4	CASTWTVATNEKLFF
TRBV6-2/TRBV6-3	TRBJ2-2	CASSRPGGAPGELFF
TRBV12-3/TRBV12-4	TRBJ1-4	CASSHLFQGAREEKLFF
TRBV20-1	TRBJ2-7	CSARGARGTSYEQYF
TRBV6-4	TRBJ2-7	CASSEDYEQYF
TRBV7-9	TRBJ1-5	CASSYGTYNQPQHF
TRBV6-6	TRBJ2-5	CASSALLAGGPLETQYF
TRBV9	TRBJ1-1	CASSVAGGALPAFF
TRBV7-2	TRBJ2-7	CASSLEGGRRGPPSSYEQYF
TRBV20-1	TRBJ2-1	CSASRDHQGLNEQFF
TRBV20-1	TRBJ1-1	CSARGWGGMNTEAFF
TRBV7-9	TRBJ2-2	CASSFRLAGHGELFF
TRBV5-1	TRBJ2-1	CASSPQPTGDNEQFF
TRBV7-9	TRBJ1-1	CASSRGQSFGSEAFF
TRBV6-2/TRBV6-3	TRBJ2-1	CASSYGGGYYEQFF
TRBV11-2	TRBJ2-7	CASSRSYEQYF
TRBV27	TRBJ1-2	CASSETGDGYTF
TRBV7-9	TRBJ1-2	CASSSPRRGGASYGYTF
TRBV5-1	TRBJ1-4	CASSWEGTNEKLFF
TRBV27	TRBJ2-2	CASSFGGFGNTGELFF
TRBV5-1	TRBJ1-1	CASSLALNRGPNTEAFF
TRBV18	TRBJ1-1	CASSPTGGAGDTEAFF
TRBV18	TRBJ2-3	CASSPGAGPADTQYF
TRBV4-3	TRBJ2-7	CASSQEPGTYEQYF
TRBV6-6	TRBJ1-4	CASSYSSPAYNEKLFF
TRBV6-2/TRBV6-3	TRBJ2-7	CASSTSGGDLYEQYF
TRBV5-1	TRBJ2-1	CASTVGNEQFF
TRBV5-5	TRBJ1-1	CASSLVGYTEAFF
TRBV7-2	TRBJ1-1	CASSLPGGDTEAFF
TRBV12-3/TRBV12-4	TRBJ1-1	CASSYPGPQGAPPEAFF
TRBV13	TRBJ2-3	CASSFFQRGGSTDTQYF
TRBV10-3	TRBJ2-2	CAISELGNTGELFF
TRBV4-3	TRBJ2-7	CASSQDTGQGAYEQYF
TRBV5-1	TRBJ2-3	CASSIGTGRADTQYF
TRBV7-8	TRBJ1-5	CASSLVQGENQPQHF
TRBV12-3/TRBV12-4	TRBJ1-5	CASSFATGALSNQPQHF
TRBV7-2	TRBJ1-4	CASSRRGEKLFF
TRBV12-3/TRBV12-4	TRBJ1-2	CASSLPDKQGYTF
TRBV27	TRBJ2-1	CASSSYPGTGEAEQFF
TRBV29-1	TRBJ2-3	CSVDLGFGTDTQYF
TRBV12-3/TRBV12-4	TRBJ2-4	CASSPLASGAKNIQYF
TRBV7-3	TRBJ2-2	CASSPTGQGNGELFF
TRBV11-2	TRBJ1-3	CASLGGRGPGNTIYF
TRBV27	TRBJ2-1	CASSARRQGAEQFF
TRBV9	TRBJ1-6	CASSAATGGSGSPLHF
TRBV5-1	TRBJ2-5	CASSPQGAEETQYF
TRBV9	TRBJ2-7	CASSPGGGIYYEQYF
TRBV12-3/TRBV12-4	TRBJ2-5	CASSSRGGQETQYF
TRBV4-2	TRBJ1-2	CASSQDSPRDNGYTF
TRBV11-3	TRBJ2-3	CASSWASSGGSGTQYF
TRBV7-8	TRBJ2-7	CASKGDSSYEQYF
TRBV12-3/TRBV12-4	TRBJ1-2	CASSFGTGGDGYTF
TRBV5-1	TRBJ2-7	CASSLARSRLAKYEQYF
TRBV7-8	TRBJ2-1	CASSLSKGREQFF
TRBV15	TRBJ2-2	CATSRRRDRGSGELFF
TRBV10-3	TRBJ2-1	CAISEEAPSGFQNEQFF
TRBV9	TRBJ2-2	CASSGRGGLNTGELFF